This T cell receptor beta chain is drawn from a study of PD-1 blockade in classical Hodgkin lymphoma (dated by TCRdb to the early 2020s). For the wider study: Nivolumab dosing was 3 mg/kg intravenously every 2 weeks, continuing until either disease progression or unacceptable toxicity. To define a peripheral blood immune signature of response to PD-1 blockade in classical Hodgkin lymphoma, the study combined TCR beta sequencing with CyTOF. General study outcomes and caveats: Patients starting nivolumab less than 1 year after ASCT had lower diversity and were excluded from later analyses to avoid confounding by immune reconstitution. Trial patients achieving complete response had baseline diversity similar to newly diagnosed patients, whereas partial responders and progressors had significantly lower diversity. A significant rise by C4D1 was seen in CD4+ but not CD8+ TCR diversity (p=0.0027 vs p=0.16), with the rise being most apparent in complete responders (p=0.02). Baseline TCR diversity was reported to be lower in newly diagnosed patients than in healthy donors and to be lower still in relapsed/refractory patients. The study was limited to a single clinical trial cohort, and causes of repertoire differences, possibly disease activity or prior therapy, remained undefined.

The sample's time point label is to be understood as: cycle 4 day 1 (C4D1), after 6 weeks of nivolumab. All trial patients had relapsed after autologous stem cell transplantation, with cohorts A, B and C differing in prior brentuximab vedotin exposure. The trial cohort was composed of about 54 patients with relapsed/refractory classical Hodgkin lymphoma, for whom complete response, partial response or progressive disease was recorded as best overall response. Trial patients were treated with single-agent nivolumab in the multi-cohort phase II CheckMate 205 trial. An independent review committee assessed best overall response by applying the 2007 International Working Group response criteria. Trial PBMCs were collected immediately before nivolumab initiation (C1D1) and during therapy at cycle 2 day 1 and cycle 4 day 1. Peripheral blood was collected in 8 mL Vacutainer Cell Preparation Tubes, from which PBMCs were isolated by centrifugation and then cryopreserved.

The Qiagen DNeasy kit was used to extract genomic DNA both from unsorted PBMCs and from the negatively selected CD4+ and CD8+ fractions. Using primers that anneal to V and J segments, immunoSEQ multiplex PCR amplified the TCR beta CDR3 regions. A synthetic immune receptor repertoire was used to minimize amplification bias, and any remaining bias was removed computationally after sequencing. As for the authors' bioinformatics: Repertoire diversity was quantified as the Shannon entropy index using custom Python scripts. Unsorted, CD4+ and CD8+ repertoires were analyzed separately, except for combined analyses in which CD4+ and CD8+ sequences were merged in silico. Clonal expansion was defined as at least a 2-fold frequency increase after treatment relative to C1D1, with a pseudocount of 0.5 for undetected baseline clones. Clones with 0 or 1 copy at C1D1 were defined as singleton clones, while clones with 2 or more copies were defined as non-singleton clones. Clones expanded in unsorted samples were labelled as CD4+, CD8+ or unknown by matching protein sequences in sorted samples from the same patient. Wilcoxon tests on paired samples were used to test changes in diversity from C1D1 to C4D1. TCRdb stores this immuneACCESS table with in-frame sequences only. Part of the clones is absent; in the studies checked, under half of the shortfall reflects unresolved V genes, and no reason is known for the rest. From that table come the V and J calls and clone size; the DNA was used to work out D and trimming. Across this sample there are fewer than 100,000 clones, with under 95% seen only once. In total, the top ten clones hold 2% of the sample.

The CDR3 numbers 15 residues from cysteine through phenylalanine. The retained sequence is limited to the CDR3, 45 bases, with the frame set at the first base. Relative to germline, V is missing 0 bases and J is missing 2 bases, with 4 bases of the junction outside any gene match. The germline V gene encodes CDR1 SGHDN and CDR2 FVKESK. In regard to this clone: This receptor's antigen is unknown. No quality values exist for individual bases; no much larger clone is one base distant.

The sequence was obtained from a human donor with classical Hodgkin lymphoma. The rearrangement joined TRBV14 to TRBJ2-7; 7 junctional bases match TRBD2. Here the sequenced sample was peripheral blood mononuclear cells (PBMCs), taken before the fourth cycle of nivolumab. The CDR3 corresponds to CASSQERESPYEQYF. The nucleotide sequence is given as TGTGCCAGCAGCCAAGAGCGGGAGTCACCCTACGAGCAGTACTTC.